This T cell receptor (beta chain) was retrieved from a study of blood T cell repertoires in COVID-19. Across the study: From the United States, Italy and Spain came samples of acute and convalescent COVID-19.

Trimming left V 2 bases short and J 2 bases short, with 8 bases between. Per germline, CDR1 SGHRS and CDR2 YFSETQ. This CDR3 region has 15 residues. Measured with immunoSEQ multiplex PCR; TCRdb has only the in-frame clones, and not every one. The table has over 110,000 clones, about nine tenths seen once. This TCR came from a human donor in a cohort sampled during active COVID-19. The rearrangement uses TRBV5-1 and TRBJ2-6; D is uncertain. Sequences were obtained from peripheral blood. CDR3 in amino acids: CASSFPVTGANVLTF. Written as DNA, the CDR3 is TGCGCCAGCAGCTTCCCGGTTACTGGGGCCAACGTCCTGACTTTC.